This T cell receptor (beta chain) was documented in a study of shared clonotypes between healthy human individuals. The CDR3 extends over 14 amino acids. Germline values: CDR1 SNHLY, CDR2 FYNNEI. Trimming stripped 7 bases from V and 3 bases from J, with 16 bases between. With respect to this clone: Its antigen is unknown.

The study, taken as a whole, reports: What naive subsets generally showed was a larger estimated richness than memory subsets showed. Generation probabilities of non-shared clonotypes were lower (relative to those shared by all four donors).

Sequencing was performed with immunoSEQ multiplex PCR; in TCRdb, only in-frame clones are kept and a portion is missing. Of hundreds of thousands of clones listed, under 95% were seen once; the top ten hold approximately 22%. The naive CD8 population came from CD45RO-negative cells selected for CCR7, without terminally differentiated effector memory CD45RA+ cells. The chain joins TRBV2 to TRBJ2-7; D remains unclear. The sequenced sample was naive CD8+ T cells sorted from blood. The clonotype originates from a man aged 30 to 39 in good health. The CDR3: CASTDGRTNYEQYF. The CDR3 bases are TGTGCCAGCACGGACGGCAGGACGAACTACGAGCAGTACTTC.